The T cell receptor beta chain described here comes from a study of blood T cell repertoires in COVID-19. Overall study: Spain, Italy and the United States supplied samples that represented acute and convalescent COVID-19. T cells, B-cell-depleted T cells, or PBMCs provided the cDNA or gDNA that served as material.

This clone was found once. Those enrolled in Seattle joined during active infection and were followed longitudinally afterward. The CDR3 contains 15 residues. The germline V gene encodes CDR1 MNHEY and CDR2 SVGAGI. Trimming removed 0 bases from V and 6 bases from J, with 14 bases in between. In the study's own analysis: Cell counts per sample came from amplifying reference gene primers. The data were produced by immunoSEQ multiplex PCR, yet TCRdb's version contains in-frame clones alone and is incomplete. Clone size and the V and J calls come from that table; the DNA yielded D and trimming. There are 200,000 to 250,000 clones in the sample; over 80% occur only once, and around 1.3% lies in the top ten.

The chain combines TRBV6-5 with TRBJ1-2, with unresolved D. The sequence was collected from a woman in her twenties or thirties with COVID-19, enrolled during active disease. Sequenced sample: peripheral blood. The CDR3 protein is CASSYSNEGGNGYTF. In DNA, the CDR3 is TGTGCCAGCAGTTACTCGAATGAGGGAGGGAATGGCTACACCTTC.